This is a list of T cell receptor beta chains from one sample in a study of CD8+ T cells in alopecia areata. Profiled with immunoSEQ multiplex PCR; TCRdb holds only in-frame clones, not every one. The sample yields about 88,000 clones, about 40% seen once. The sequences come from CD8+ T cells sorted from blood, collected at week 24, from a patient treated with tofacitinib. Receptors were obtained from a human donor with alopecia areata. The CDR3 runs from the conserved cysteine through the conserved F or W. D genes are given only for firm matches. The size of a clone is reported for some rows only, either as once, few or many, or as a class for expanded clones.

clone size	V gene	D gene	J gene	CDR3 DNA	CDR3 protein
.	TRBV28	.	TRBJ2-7	TGTGCCAGCAGTTCACCCGGCAGGGGCGAAGGCTACGAGCAGTACTTC	CASSSPGRGEGYEQYF
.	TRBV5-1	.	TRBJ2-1	TGCGCCAGCAGCTTGTGGGGGTACAGTCCTCAAGTCGACAATGAGCAGTTCTTC	CASSLWGYSPQVDNEQFF
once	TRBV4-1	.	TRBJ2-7	TGCGCCAGCAGCCAAGCTCAACGCGCGTTTGGTGAGCAGTACTTC	CASSQAQRAFGEQYF
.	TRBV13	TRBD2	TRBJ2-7	TGTGCCAGCAGCTCTGGAGGGGGGACCGGGACTAGCGGGAGGTTCGGTTACGAGCAGTACTTC	CASSSGGGTGTSGRFGYEQYF
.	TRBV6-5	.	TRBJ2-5	TGTGCCAGGCGGGGCCTTCGACCATTAGAGACCCAGTACTTC	CARRGLRPLETQYF
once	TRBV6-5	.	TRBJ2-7	TGTGCCAGCAGTTACAAGGGCTTGACCTACGAGCAGTACTTC	CASSYKGLTYEQYF
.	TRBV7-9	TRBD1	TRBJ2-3	TGTGCCAGCACCGAGACAGGGGGCACAGATACGCAGTATTTT	CASTETGGTDTQYF
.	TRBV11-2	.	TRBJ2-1	TGTGCCAGCAGCACAACCTACGAGGAGTTCTTC	CASSTTYEEFF
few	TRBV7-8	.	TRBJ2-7	TGTGCCAGCAGCTTAGGAGAGGGCTACGAGCAGTACTTC	CASSLGEGYEQYF
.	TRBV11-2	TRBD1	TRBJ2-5	TGTGCCAGCAGCGAAACCGGGACAGAGTACCAAGAGACCCAGTACTTC	CASSETGTEYQETQYF
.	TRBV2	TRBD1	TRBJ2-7	TGTGCCAGCAGTGAAGGGGCAGGGGGCATCTACGAGCAGTACTTC	CASSEGAGGIYEQYF
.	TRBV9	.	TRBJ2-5	TGTGCCAGCAGCCCCGGGGGCCGAGGGACCCAGTACTTC	CASSPGGRGTQYF
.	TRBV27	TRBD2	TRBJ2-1	TGTGCCAGCAGTTTACTCCCACTAGCGGGGGGGTACAATGAGCAGTTCTTC	CASSLLPLAGGYNEQFF
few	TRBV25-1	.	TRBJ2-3	TGTGCCAGCAATTGGGCCACAGATACGCAGTATTTT	CASNWATDTQYF
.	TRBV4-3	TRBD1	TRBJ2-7	TGCGCCAGCAGCCAAGTACAGGGGTCCTACGAGCAGTACTTC	CASSQVQGSYEQYF
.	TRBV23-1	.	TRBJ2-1	TGCGCCAGCAGTCAAAAGCGGAGTACCTACAATGAGCAGTTCTTC	CASSQKRSTYNEQFF
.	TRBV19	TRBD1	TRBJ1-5	TGTGCCAGTAGTCCCCGGGACAGGGGGCTTAGCAATCAGCCCCAGCATTTT	CASSPRDRGLSNQPQHF
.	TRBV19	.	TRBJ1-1	TGTGCCAGTAGTATGAGGGCTGAAGCTTTCTTT	CASSMRAEAFF
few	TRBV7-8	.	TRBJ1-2	TGTGCCAGCAGCCCCCATAAGGTCGACAGTTTCAATAACTATGGCTACACCTTC	CASSPHKVDSFNNYGYTF
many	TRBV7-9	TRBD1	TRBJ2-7	TGTGCCAGCAGCCCGGGACAGGGCTACGAGCAGTACTTC	CASSPGQGYEQYF
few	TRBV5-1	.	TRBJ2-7	TGCGCCAGCAGCGGCGCCGGGACCGATTCCTACGAGCAGTACTTC	CASSGAGTDSYEQYF
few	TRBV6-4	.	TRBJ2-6	TGTGCCAGCAGTTACCCGCTGGGCTCTGGGGCCAACGTCCTGACTTTC	CASSYPLGSGANVLTF
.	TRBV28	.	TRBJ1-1	TGTGCCAGCAGTTTACCACACACTGAAGCTTTCTTT	CASSLPHTEAFF
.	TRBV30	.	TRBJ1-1	TGTGCCTGGAGTGTTTTGCTACAGCTCGAAGCTTTCTTT	CAWSVLLQLEAFF
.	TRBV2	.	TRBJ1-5	TGTGCCAGCAGTGGACAGGATTATAGCAATCAGCCCCAGCATTTT	CASSGQDYSNQPQHF
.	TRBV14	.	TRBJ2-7	TGTGCCAGCAGCCCAGTGGGATACGAGCAGTACTTC	CASSPVGYEQYF
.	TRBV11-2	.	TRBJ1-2	TGTGCCAGCAGCTTAGGAGGGACTTATGGCTACACCTTC	CASSLGGTYGYTF
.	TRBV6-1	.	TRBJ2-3	TGTGCCAGCAGTGAACCGCGGGTCAGCACAGATACGCAGTATTTT	CASSEPRVSTDTQYF
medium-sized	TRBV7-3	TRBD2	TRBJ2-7	TGTGCCAGCAGCTTATCTAGCGGGAACTACGAGCAGTACTTC	CASSLSSGNYEQYF
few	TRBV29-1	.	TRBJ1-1	TGCAGCGCTGACAGGCAGAACACTGAAGCTTTCTTT	CSADRQNTEAFF
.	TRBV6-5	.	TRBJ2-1	TGTGCCAGCAGCCAGAACAATGAGCAGTTCTTC	CASSQNNEQFF
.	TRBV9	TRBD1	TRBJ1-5	TGTGCCAGCAGCGAAGGGACAGTCAGCAATCAGCCCCAGCATTTT	CASSEGTVSNQPQHF
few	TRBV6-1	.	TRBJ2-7	TGTGCCAGCAGTGGACAGGTTGGGATCTACGAGCAGTACTTC	CASSGQVGIYEQYF
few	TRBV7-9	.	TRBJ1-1	TGTGCCAGCAGCTGGGGAGACACTGAAGCTTTCTTT	CASSWGDTEAFF
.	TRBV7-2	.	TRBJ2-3	TGTGCCAGCAGCCTCCCGAGCACGCTAACGACAGATACGCAGTATTTT	CASSLPSTLTTDTQYF
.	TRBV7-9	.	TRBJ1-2	TGTGCCAGCAGCCTGGGACCGATGGGCTACACCTTC	CASSLGPMGYTF
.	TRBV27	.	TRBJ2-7	TGTGCCAGCAGTTTATCAGGTTGGACCGACGAGCAGTACTTC	CASSLSGWTDEQYF